The 18 T cell receptor beta chains below all came from one sample that was sequenced in a study of PD-1 blockade in classical Hodgkin lymphoma. Profiled with immunoSEQ multiplex PCR; TCRdb holds only in-frame clones, not every one. The table shows about 7,300 clones, with around 80% occurring only once. All patients experienced relapse after autologous stem cell transplantation, and brentuximab vedotin exposure was variable. Material: peripheral blood mononuclear cells (PBMCs), obtained before the second cycle of nivolumab. The source is a human donor with classical Hodgkin lymphoma.

V and J are TRBV7-2 and TRBJ2-1, with 8 bases lining up with TRBD2. Germline loops: CDR1 SGHTA, CDR2 FQGNSA. This CDR3 is 16 amino acids long. V gave up 4 bases and J gave up 2 bases; unmatched junction bases: 7. CDR3 in DNA: TGTGCCAGCAGCTCCGGGGCTAGCGGGCCCTACAATGAGCAGTTCTTC. This gives the protein CASSSGASGPYNEQFF.

This clone was counted only a few times. J is TRBJ2-7 and V is TRBV7-2; 9 bases fit TRBD2. Germline V CDR1 and CDR2: SGHTA, FQGNSA. Trimming cost V 1 base and J 2 bases; bases outside gene matches: 3. The CDR3 totals 15 residues. CDR3 in amino acids: CASSLVAGATYEQYF. CDR3 coding DNA: TGTGCCAGCAGCTTAGTAGCGGGAGCAACCTACGAGCAGTACTTC.

In this sample, this clone turned up a few times. This sequence joins TRBV5-6 and TRBJ2-1; 11 bases map to TRBD2. The CDR3 spans 16 residues. Germline V gene sequence: CDR1 SGHDT, CDR2 YYEEEE. The V gene end was trimmed by 4 bases and the J gene end by 9 bases; junction bases not matched to a gene: 12. CDR3 nucleotides: TGTGCCAGCAGCCGAGAACTAGCGGGAGAGGGGGGTGAGCAGTTCTTC. The encoded protein is CASSRELAGEGGEQFF.

The chain links TRBV6-4 to TRBJ1-6; unclear D gene. The CDR3 is 12 residues long. CDR1 and CDR2 from the germline V gene are MRHNA and SNTAGT. V gave up 8 bases and J gave up 9 bases, with 11 bases separating them. The CDR3 region has the DNA TGTGCCAGCGATCTATCATTTTCACCCCTCCACTTT. Protein sequence: CASDLSFSPLHF.

This sequence joins TRBV10-3 and TRBJ1-2; TRBD1 aligns across 9 bases. Looked up from germline, CDR1 is ENHRY and CDR2 is SYGVKD. The length of the CDR3 is 14 residues. After removal of 2 bases from V and 4 bases from J, the junction contained 2 bases not matched to a gene. Here the CDR3 reads CAISEGTGIYGYTF. CDR3 bases: TGTGCCATCAGTGAGGGGACAGGGATCTATGGCTACACCTTC.

This sequence joins TRBV7-8 and TRBJ1-5; 9 bases agree with TRBD1. CDR3 size: 20 residues. Trimming cost V 4 bases and J 3 bases; bases outside gene matches: 19. Germline V gives CDR1 SGHVS, CDR2 FQNEAQ. Here the CDR3 reads CASSSAPGGTGTRNNQPQHF. The DNA for the CDR3 is TGTGCCAGCAGCTCGGCACCCGGAGGGACAGGGACAAGGAACAATCAGCCCCAGCATTTT.

The chain carries TRBV18 and TRBJ2-2; no definite D call. Germline CDR1 is KGHSH and CDR2 is LQKENI. The CDR3 has 13 amino acids. V lost 1 base and J 4 bases, leaving 4 bases between the germline ends. Here the CDR3 DNA reads TGTGCCAGCTCACCACTAGCCACCGGGGAGCTGTTTTTT. This codes for CASSPLATGELFF.

The genes are TRBV7-8 and TRBJ2-5; the D gene is possibly TRBD2 (6 bases). The J call is doubtful: the DNA matches TRBJ2-7 better. The CDR3 runs 16 residues. Germline loops: CDR1 SGHVS, CDR2 FQNEAQ. CDR3 coding DNA: TGTGCCAGCAGCTTAGAGTCGGCGGGAATGTCCTACGAGCAGTACTTC. Amino acids: CASSLESAGMSYEQYF.

V usage is TRBV4-1 and J usage is TRBJ2-1, with 8 bases aligning to TRBD2. The germline V gene has CDR1 MGHRA and CDR2 YSYEKL. V gave up 0 bases and J gave up 12 bases; unmatched junction bases: 10. The CDR3 length is 15 residues. DNA of the CDR3: TGCGCCAGCAGCCAAGATGCGACGGGAGGGCCTCGGCAGTTCTTC. Translation gives CASSQDATGGPRQFF.

This clone was detected only once. The chain combines TRBV9 with TRBJ2-7, with 7 bases matching TRBD1. Germline V CDR1 and CDR2: SGDLS, YYNGEE. Losses at the gene ends were 5 bases for V and 3 bases for J; bases not matched to a gene: 14. The CDR3 is made up of 16 amino acids. CDR3 sequence reads: CASSYSKAGGDYEQYF. The DNA for the CDR3 is TGTGCCAGCAGTTACTCGAAGGCAGGGGGTGACTACGAGCAGTACTTC.

In DNA, the CDR3 is TGTGCCAGCAGCTACCAGGGGGCGAGAACAGATACGCAGTATTTT. It specifies CASSYQGARTDTQYF. The chain employs TRBV7-3 and TRBJ2-3; 8 bases are shared with TRBD1. The CDR3 consists of 15 residues. Germline CDR1 reads SGHTA; CDR2 reads FQGTGA. J was trimmed by 3 bases and V by 4 bases; bases with no gene match: 6. Looking up the rest from reference TRBV7-3 and TRBJ2-3 gives the full variable domain: GAGVSQTPSNKVTEKGKYVELRCDPISGHTALYWYRQSLGQGPEFLIYFQGTGAADDSGLPNDRFFAVRPEGSVSTLKIQRTERGDSAVYLCASSYQGARTDTQYFGPGTRLTVL.

The rearrangement joins TRBV10-3 to TRBJ1-6; D gene ambiguous. Trimming removed 11 bases from V and 7 bases from J, with 9 bases in between. Germline lookup yields CDR1 ENHRY and CDR2 SYGVKD. The CDR3 has 11 amino acids. The DNA for the CDR3 is TGTGCCCCCGGGCCAAATTCACCCCTCCACTTT. This translates into CAPGPNSPLHF.

This chain uses TRBV28 with TRBJ2-7, with TRBD2 matching 8 bases. The CDR3 runs 17 residues. Germline V CDR1 and CDR2: MDHEN, SYDVKM. V was clipped by 1 base and J by 3 bases; unmatched bases: 11. CDR3 in DNA: TGTGCCAGCAGTTTATATGATAGGATTAGCGGGGACTACGAGCAGTACTTC. This sequence encodes CASSLYDRISGDYEQYF.

The rearrangement links TRBV6-6 to TRBJ2-6; perhaps TRBD2 as D (6 bases). Germline assignment: CDR1 MNHNY and CDR2 SVGAGI (reference sequence). The CDR3 length is 16 residues. V lost 4 bases and J 3 bases, leaving 13 bases between the germline ends. CDR3: CASSFPGGSGANVLTF. CDR3 DNA sequence: TGTGCCAGCAGTTTCCCCGGGGGTAGTGGGGCCAACGTCCTGACTTTC.

V is TRBV5-4 and J is TRBJ1-2; D unclear. CDR1 is SGHNT and CDR2 is YYREEE in the germline V gene (reference sequence). V lost 5 bases to trimming and J lost 7 bases, with 12 bases between them. The CDR3 consists of 12 residues. The CDR3 protein is CASSTSNIGYTF. CDR3 coding DNA: TGTGCCAGCAGTACATCAAACATTGGCTACACCTTC.

This sequence joins TRBV19 and TRBJ2-3; weak D call: TRBD2 (6 bases). V dropped 1 base and J dropped 2 bases, with 10 bases sitting between them. The CDR3 loop spans 15 amino acids. Germline V gene lookup returns CDR1 LNHDA and CDR2 SQIVND (reference sequence). The DNA for the CDR3 is TGTGCCAGTAGTATAGTTAGCGGAACCACAGATACGCAGTATTTT. Its protein is CASSIVSGTTDTQYF.

This chain joins TRBV18 and TRBJ1-1; no clear D. Trimming cost V 4 bases and J 1 base, with 10 bases left between them. There are 14 residues in the CDR3. The germline V gene has CDR1 KGHSH and CDR2 LQKENI. CDR3 amino acids: CASSLSGGNTEAFF. CDR3 DNA sequence: TGTGCCAGCTCACTCTCGGGTGGGAACACTGAAGCTTTCTTT.

The CDR3, as DNA: TGTGCCAGCAGCTTAGCGCTAACTGCAGGGGAGAATGAGCAGTTCTTC. Residues: CASSLALTAGENEQFF. The V call is TRBV7-2, the J call TRBJ2-1; D is possibly TRBD1 (6 bases). This CDR3 has 16 residues. CDR1 is SGHTA, CDR2 FQGNSA, per germline. V was clipped by 0 bases and J by 7 bases, with 16 bases between them.